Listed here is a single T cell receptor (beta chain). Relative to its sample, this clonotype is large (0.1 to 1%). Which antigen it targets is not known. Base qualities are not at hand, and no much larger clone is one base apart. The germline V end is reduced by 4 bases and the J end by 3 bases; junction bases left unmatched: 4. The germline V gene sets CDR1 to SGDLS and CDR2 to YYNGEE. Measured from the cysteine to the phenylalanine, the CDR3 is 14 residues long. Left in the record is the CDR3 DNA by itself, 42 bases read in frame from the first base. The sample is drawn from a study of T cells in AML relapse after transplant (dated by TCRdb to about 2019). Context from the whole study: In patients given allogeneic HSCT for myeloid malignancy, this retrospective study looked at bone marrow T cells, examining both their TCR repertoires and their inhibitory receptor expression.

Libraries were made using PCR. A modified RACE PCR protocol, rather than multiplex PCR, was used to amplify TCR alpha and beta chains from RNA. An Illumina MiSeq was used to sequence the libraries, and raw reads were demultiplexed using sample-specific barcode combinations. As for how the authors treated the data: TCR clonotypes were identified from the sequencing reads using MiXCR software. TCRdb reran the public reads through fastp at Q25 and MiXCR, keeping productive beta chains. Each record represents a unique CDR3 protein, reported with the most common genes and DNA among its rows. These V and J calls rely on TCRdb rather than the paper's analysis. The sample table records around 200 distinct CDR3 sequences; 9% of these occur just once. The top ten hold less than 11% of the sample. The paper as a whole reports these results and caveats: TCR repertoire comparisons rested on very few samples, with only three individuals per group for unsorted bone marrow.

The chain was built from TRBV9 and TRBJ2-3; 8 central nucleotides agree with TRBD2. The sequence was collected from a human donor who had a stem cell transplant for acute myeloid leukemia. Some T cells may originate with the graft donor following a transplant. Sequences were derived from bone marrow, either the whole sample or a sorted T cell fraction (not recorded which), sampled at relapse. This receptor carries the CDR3 CASSSGLATDTQYF. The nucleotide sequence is TGTGCCAGCAGCTCTGGACTAGCAACAGATACGCAGTATTTT.